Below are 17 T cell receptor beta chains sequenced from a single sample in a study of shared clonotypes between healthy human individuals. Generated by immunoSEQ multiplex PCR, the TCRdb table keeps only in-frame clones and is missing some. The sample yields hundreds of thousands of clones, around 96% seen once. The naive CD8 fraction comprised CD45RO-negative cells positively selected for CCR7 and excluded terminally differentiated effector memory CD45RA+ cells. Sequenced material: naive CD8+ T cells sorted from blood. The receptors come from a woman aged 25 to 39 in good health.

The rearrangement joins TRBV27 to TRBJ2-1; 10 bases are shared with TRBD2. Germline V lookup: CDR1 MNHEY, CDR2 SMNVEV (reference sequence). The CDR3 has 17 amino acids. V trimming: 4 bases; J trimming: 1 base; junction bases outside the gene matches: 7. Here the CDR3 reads CASSSGLAGASYNEQFF. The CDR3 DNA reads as TGTGCCAGCAGTTCTGGGCTAGCGGGAGCTTCCTACAATGAGCAGTTCTTC.

The CDR3 coding sequence is TGTGCCAGCAGTTTTCGACTGGGGAACACTGAAGCTTTCTTT. Encoded protein: CASSFRLGNTEAFF. The V call is TRBV27, the J call TRBJ1-1; no reliable D call. The CDR3 spans 14 residues. Trimming cost V 3 bases and J 1 base, with 9 bases left between them. Germline CDR1 is MNHEY and CDR2 is SMNVEV (reference sequence).

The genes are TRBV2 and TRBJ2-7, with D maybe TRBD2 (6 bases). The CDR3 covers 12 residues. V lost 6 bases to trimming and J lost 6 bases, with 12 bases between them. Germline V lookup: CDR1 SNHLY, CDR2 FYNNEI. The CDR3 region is CASRADYPEQYF. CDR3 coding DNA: TGTGCCAGCAGGGCGGACTATCCCGAGCAGTACTTC.

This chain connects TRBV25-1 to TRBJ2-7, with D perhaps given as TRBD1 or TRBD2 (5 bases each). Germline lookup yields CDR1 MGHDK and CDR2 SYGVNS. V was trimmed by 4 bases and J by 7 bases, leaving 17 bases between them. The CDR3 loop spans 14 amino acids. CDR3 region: CASSVRDPFEEQYF. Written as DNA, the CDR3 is TGTGCCAGCAGTGTACGGGACCCCTTCGAGGAGCAGTACTTC.

The CDR3 reads CASSEYDSYGYTF. Written as DNA, the CDR3 is TGTGCCAGCAGTGAATACGACAGCTATGGCTACACCTTC. The chain is built from TRBV25-1 and TRBJ1-2; TRBD1 might be the D (5 bases). This CDR3 is 13 amino acids long. With 0 bases removed from V and 4 bases from J, the gap between germline ends came to 6 bases. Germline V gene lookup returns CDR1 MGHDK and CDR2 SYGVNS.

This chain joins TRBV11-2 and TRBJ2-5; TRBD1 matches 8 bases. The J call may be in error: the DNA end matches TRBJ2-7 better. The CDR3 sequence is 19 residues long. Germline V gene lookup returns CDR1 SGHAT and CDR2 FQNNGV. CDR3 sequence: CASSLGPGQATVITYEQYF. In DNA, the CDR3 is TGTGCCAGCAGCTTAGGTCCGGGACAGGCGACGGTTATTACCTACGAGCAGTACTTC.

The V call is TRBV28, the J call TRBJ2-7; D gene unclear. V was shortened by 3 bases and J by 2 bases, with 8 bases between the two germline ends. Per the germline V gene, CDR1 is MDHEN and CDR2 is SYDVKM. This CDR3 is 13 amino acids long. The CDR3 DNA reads TGTGCCAGCAGTTTCAGTCAGACCTACGAGCAGTACTTC. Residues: CASSFSQTYEQYF.

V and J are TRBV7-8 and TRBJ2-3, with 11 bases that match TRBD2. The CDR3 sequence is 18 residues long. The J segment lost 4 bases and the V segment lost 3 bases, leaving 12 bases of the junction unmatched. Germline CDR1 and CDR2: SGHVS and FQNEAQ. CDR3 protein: CASSFTLAGGPVADTQYF. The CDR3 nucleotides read TGTGCCAGCAGCTTTACTTTAGCGGGAGGGCCTGTGGCAGATACGCAGTATTTT. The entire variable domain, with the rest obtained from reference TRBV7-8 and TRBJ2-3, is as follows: GAGVSQSPRYKVAKRGQDVALRCDPISGHVSLFWYQQALGQGPEFLTYFQNEAQLDKSGLPSDRFFAERPEGSVSTLKIQRTQQEDSAVYLCASSFTLAGGPVADTQYFGPGTRLTVL.

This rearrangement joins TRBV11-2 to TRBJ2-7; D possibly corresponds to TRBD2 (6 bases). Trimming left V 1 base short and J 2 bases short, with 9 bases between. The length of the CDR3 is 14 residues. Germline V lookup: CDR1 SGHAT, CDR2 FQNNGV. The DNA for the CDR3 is TGTGCCAGCAGCTTAGTTGCTAGCGCCTACGAGCAGTACTTC. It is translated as CASSLVASAYEQYF.

In DNA, the CDR3 is TGTGCCAGCAACACGCCCAGCGGACTACCCTACAATGAGCAGTTCTTC. This codes for CASNTPSGLPYNEQFF. The rearrangement links TRBV28 to TRBJ2-1; a weak D match, TRBD2 (6 bases). V was shortened by 7 bases and J by 2 bases, with 18 bases between the two germline ends. This CDR3 contains 16 residues. The germline V gene encodes CDR1 MDHEN and CDR2 SYDVKM.

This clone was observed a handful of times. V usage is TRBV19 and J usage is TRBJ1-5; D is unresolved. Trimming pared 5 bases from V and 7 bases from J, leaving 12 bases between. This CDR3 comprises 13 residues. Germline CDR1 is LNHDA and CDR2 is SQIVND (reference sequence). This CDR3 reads CASSGSERQPQHF. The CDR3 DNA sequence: TGTGCCAGTAGTGGCAGCGAGAGGCAGCCCCAGCATTTT.

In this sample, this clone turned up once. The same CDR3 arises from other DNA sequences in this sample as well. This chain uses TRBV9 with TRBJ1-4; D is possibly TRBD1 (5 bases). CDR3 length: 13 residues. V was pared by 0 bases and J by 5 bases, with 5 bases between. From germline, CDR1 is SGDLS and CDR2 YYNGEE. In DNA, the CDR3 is TGTGCCAGCAGCGTAGGGGGGAATGAAAAACTGTTTTTT. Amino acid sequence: CASSVGGNEKLFF.

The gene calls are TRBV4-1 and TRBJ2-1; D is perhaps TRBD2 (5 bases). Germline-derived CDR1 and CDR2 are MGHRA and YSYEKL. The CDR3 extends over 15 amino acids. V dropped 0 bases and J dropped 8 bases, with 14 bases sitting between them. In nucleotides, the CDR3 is TGCGCCAGCAGCCAAGAGAGGCAGAATAGCGATGAGCAGTTCTTC. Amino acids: CASSQERQNSDEQFF.

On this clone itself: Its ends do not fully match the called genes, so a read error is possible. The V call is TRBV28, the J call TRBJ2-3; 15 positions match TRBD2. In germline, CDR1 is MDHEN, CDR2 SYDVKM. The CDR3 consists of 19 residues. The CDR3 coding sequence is TGTGTCAGCAGCCAAAGAGGGACTAGCGGGAGGCTCTCCTCAGATACGCAGTATTTT. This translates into CVSSQRGTSGRLSSDTQYF. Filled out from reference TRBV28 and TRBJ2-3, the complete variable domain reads DVKVTQSSRYLVKRTGEKVFLECVQDMDHENMFWYRQDPGLGLRLIYFSYDVKMKEKGDIPEGYSVSREKKERFSLILESASTNQTSMYLCVSSQRGTSGRLSSDTQYFGPGTRLTVL.

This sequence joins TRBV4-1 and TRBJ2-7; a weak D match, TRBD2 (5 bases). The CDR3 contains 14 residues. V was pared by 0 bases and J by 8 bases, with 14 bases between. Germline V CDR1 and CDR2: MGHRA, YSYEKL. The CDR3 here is CASSQDGIWVQQYF. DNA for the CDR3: TGCGCCAGCAGCCAAGACGGGATTTGGGTACAGCAGTACTTC.

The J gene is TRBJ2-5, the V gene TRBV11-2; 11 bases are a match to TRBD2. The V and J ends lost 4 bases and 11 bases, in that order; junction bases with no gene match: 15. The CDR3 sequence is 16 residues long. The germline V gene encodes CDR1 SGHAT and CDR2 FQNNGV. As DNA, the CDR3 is TGTGCCAGCAGCTCGGGGACACTAGCGGGAGAAGGGGAGCAGTACTTC. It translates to CASSSGTLAGEGEQYF.

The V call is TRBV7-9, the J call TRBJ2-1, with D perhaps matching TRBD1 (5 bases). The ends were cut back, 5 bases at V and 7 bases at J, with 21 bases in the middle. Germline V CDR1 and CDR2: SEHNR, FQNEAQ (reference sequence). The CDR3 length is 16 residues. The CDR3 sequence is CASSPPFSPGWNEQFF. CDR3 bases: TGTGCCAGCAGCCCTCCATTTAGTCCAGGGTGGAATGAGCAGTTCTTC.